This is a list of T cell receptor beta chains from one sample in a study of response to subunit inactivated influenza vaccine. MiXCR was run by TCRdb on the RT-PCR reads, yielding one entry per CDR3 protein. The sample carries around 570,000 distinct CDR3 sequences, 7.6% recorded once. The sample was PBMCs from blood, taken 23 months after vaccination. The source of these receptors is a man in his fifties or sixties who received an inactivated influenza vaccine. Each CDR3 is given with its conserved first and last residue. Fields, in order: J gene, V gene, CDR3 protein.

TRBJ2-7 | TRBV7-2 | CASSLVRGAPHEQYF
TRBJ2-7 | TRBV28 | CASSSPRDREYEQYF
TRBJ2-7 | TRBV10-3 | CAISLAGALTYEQYF
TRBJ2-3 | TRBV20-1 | CSARDGGGIPTDTQYF
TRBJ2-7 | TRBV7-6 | CASSRPGAKASEQYF
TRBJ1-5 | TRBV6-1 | CARSGGKPQHF
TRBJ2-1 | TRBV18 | CASSPIGNRPFF
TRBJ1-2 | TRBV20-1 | CSARTLNYGYTF
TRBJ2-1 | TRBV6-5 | CASSYSVQGGNEQFF
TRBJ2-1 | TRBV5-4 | CASSLNPPSDYNEQFF
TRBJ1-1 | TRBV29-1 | CSVVEGTNTEAFF
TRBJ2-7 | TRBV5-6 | CASSLDPGGVFEQYF
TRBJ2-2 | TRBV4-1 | CASSRDTANTGELFF
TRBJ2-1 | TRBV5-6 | CASSPGQGTLREQFF
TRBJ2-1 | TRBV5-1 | CASSFIKGSGNEQFF
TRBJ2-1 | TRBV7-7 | CASSPLSGSRNEQFF
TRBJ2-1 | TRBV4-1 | CASSQDPPGGSSYNEQFF
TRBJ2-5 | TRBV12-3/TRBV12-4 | CASSLQFSGSLQETQYF
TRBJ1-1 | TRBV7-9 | CASSLHPVNTEAFF
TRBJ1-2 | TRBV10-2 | CASSESKGGGYTF
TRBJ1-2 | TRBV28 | CASRTDRQNYGYTF
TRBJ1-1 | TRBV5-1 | CASRLAHGNTEAFF
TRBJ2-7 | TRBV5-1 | CASSLEQGGTYEQYF
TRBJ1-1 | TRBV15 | CATSRGGQGGTEAFF
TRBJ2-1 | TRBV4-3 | CASSQAKGSSYNEHFF
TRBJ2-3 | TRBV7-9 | CASSLFSGEIADTQYF
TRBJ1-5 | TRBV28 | CASSFDYSNQPQHF
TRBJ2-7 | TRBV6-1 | CASSEPPTGMGVIEQYF
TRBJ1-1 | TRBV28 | CASSSRTGGEWHTEAFF
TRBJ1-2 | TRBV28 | CASSLQGVNYGYTF
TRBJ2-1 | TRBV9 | CASSGGGSPNEQFF
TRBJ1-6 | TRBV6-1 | CASSLRTGDSPLHF
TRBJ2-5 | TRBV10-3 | CAISAGETQYF
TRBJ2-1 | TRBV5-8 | CASSFRDQPDNEQFF
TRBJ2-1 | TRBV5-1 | CASSLAAVSYNEQFF
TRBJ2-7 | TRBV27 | CASSLGTGGGEQYF
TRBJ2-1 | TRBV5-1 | CASSPDWGSYNEQFF
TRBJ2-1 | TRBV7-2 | CASSLYGYNEQFF
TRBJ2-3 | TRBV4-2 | CASSQDPLAGSTDTQYF
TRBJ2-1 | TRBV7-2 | CASSLWRAQQANEQFF
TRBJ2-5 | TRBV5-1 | CASSLGVGGQETQYF
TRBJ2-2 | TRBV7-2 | CASSLVRKGGELFF
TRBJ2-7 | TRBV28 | CATSHTGYEQYF
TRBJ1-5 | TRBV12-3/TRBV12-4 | CASSLIGPSNQPQHF
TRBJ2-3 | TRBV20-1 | CSARDTKRGTHTDTQYF
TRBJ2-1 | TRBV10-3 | CAINGGGPYNEQFF
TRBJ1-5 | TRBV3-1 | CASSQDLSNQPQHF
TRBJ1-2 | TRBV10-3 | CAISENQPGGYGYTF
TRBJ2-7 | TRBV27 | CASSLYLTGNGEQYF
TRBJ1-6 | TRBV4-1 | CASSHPGTGDSPLHF
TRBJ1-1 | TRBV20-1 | CSAKEAFF
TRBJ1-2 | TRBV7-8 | CASSSTHGGYTF
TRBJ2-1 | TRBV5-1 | CASSFLSGGSYNEQFF
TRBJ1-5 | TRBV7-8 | CASSTSGNSNQPQHF
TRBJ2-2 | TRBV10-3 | CAISRGDGELFF
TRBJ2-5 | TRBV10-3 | CATRSVGTETQYF
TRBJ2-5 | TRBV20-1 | CSARAPAGTGRLAGAQETQYF